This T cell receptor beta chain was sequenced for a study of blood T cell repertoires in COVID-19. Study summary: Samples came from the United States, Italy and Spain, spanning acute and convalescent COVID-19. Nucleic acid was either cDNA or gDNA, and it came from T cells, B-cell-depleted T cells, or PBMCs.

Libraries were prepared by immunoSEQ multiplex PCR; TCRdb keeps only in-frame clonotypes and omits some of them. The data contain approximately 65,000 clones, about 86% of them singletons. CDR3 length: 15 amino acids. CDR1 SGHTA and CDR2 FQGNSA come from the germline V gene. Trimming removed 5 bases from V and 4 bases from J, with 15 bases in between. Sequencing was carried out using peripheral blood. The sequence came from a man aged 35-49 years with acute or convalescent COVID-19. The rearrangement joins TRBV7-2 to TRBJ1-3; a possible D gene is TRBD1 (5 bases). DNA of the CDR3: TGTGCCAGCAGCCTTTGGGGGGGGATAGGAAACACCATATATTTT. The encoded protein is CASSLWGGIGNTIYF.